This TCR beta chain derives from a study of cytomegalovirus exposure and HLA in healthy donors. The PCR contained 60 Vbeta and 13 Jbeta primers. The method was immunoSEQ multiplex PCR; TCRdb's version includes in-frame clones alone and lacks a portion of them. The sample has under 150,000 clones; around three quarters are singletons. The CDR3 is 15 residues long. CDR1 MDHEN and CDR2 SYDVKM come from the germline V gene. Losses at the gene ends were 1 base for V and 5 bases for J; bases not matched to a gene: 4. Note on this clone: Its antigen remains unidentified.

Study results and limitations: A later analysis associated 15,000 or so TCR beta sequences with HLA alleles at a 0.05 false discovery rate.

The receptor's source is a man aged 40-55 years in good health and CMV-seropositive. J is TRBJ2-3 and V is TRBV28; 9 bases match TRBD2. Sequenced sample: PBMCs. For the CDR3, the DNA is TGTGCCAGCAGTTTATTGGGTAGCGGGGGAGATACGCAGTATTTT. It specifies CASSLLGSGGDTQYF.